This T cell receptor (beta chain) was recovered during a study of Ad26.COV2.S vaccination and SARS-CoV-2 variants. For the study at large: Participants got Ad26.COV2.S intramuscularly, once or twice 56 days apart.

Noted treatment: some 19 received Ad26.COV2.S at low or high dose, single or two shots; several received placebo; per-sample allocation not given. Day 63 after the first injection of vaccine or placebo was the sampling time. Expressing Wuhan-strain SARS-CoV-2 spike, an Ad26 vector served as the vaccine. V lost 1 base to trimming and J lost 5 bases, with 14 bases between them. Germline V gene sequence: CDR1 SQVTM, CDR2 ANQGSEA. The CDR3 sequence is 14 residues long. The data were produced by immunoSEQ multiplex PCR, yet TCRdb's version contains in-frame clones alone and is incomplete. Of 300,000 to 400,000 clones in the sample, roughly 81% were seen once.

The material sequenced was peripheral blood, taken in a trial of Ad26.COV2.S vaccine versus placebo. This chain links TRBV29-1 with TRBJ1-1; D perhaps matches TRBD1 (5 bases). The TCR originated in a person between 18 and 60 years old who received the Ad26.COV2.S COVID-19 vaccine or a placebo. DNA for the CDR3: TGCAGCGTTGAAGTGGGGGTTCGCGGGACTGAAGCTTTCTTT. Translated: CSVEVGVRGTEAFF. The variable domain in full, with the rest retrieved from reference TRBV29-1 and TRBJ1-1, is SAVISQKPSRDICQRGTSLTIQCQVDSQVTMMFWYRQQPGQSLTLIATANQGSEATYESGFVIDKFPISRPNLTFSTLTVSNMSPEDSSIYLCSVEVGVRGTEAFFGQGTRLTVV.